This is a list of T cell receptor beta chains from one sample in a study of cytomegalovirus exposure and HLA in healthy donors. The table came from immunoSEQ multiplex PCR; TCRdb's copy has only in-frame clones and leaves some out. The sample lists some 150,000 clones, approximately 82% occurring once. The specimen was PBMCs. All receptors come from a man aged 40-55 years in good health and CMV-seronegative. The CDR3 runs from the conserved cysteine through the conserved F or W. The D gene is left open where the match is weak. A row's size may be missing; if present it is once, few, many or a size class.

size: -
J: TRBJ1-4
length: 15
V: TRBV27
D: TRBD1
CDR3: CASRNRGPTNEKLFF
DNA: TGTGCCAGCAGGAACAGGGGACCAACTAATGAAAAACTGTTTTTT

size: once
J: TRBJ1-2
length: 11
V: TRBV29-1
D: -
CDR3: CSVNLGGGYTF
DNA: TGCAGCGTCAATCTGGGGGGAGGCTACACCTTC

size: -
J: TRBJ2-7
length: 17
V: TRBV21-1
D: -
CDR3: CASSKEAGAGGEYEQYF
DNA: TGTGCCAGCAGCAAAGAGGCGGGGGCCGGGGGCGAATACGAGCAGTACTTC

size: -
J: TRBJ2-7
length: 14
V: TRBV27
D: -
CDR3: CASRDRPSSYEQYF
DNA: TGTGCCAGCAGAGACAGACCCAGCTCCTACGAGCAGTACTTC

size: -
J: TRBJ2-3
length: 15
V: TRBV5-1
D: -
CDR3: CASSSEILSTDTQYF
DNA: TGCGCCAGCAGCTCAGAAATCCTTAGCACAGATACGCAGTATTTT

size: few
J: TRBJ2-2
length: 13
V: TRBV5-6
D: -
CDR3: CASAWGPTGELFF
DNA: TGTGCCAGCGCCTGGGGGCCCACCGGGGAGCTGTTTTTT

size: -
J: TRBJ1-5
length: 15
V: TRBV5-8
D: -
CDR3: CASSLRGIRDQPQHF
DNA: TGTGCCAGCAGCTTACGGGGAATCCGAGATCAGCCCCAGCATTTT

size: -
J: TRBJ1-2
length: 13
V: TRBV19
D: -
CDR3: CASSKTANYGYTF
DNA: TGTGCCAGTAGTAAGACAGCTAACTATGGCTACACCTTC

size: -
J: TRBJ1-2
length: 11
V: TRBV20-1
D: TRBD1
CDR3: CSATGTYGYTF
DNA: TGCAGTGCGACAGGGACCTATGGCTACACCTTC

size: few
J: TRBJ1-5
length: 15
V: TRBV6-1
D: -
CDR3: CASNPDNFSNQPQHF
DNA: TGTGCCAGCAACCCCGACAATTTTAGCAATCAGCCCCAGCATTTT

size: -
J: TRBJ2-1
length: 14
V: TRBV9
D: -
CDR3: CASSLRGLGNEQFF
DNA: TGTGCCAGCTCCCTGCGGGGGCTGGGGAATGAGCAGTTCTTC

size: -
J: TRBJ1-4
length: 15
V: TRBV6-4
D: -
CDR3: CASSEVREEGSKLFF
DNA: TGTGCCAGCAGTGAAGTAAGGGAGGAAGGCTCAAAACTGTTTTTT

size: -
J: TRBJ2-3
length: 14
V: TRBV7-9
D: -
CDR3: CASSLLQGRDTQYF
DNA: TGTGCCAGCAGCCTACTTCAGGGGCGAGATACGCAGTATTTT

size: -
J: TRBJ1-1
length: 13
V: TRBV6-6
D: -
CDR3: CASSTGMNTEAFF
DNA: TGTGCCAGCAGTACAGGCATGAACACTGAAGCTTTCTTT

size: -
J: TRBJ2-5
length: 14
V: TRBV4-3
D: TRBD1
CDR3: CASSHQTGEETQYF
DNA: TGCGCCAGCAGCCACCAGACAGGGGAAGAGACCCAGTACTTC

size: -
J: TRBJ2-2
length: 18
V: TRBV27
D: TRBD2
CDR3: CASSPPRGTSGHTGELFF
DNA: TGTGCCAGCAGTCCGCCCCGCGGGACTAGCGGTCACACCGGGGAGCTGTTTTTT

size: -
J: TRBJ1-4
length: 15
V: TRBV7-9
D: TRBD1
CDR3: CASSPEATGYEKLFF
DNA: TGTGCCAGCAGCCCAGAAGCGACAGGGTATGAAAAACTGTTTTTT

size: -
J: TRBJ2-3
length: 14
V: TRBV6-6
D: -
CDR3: CATAIGGRGDTQYF
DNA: TGTGCCACAGCTATCGGGGGGCGAGGAGATACGCAGTATTTT

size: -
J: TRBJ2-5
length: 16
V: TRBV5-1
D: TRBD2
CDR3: CASSSGLAGGQETQYF
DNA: TGCGCCAGCAGCTCGGGACTAGCGGGGGGCCAAGAGACCCAGTACTTC

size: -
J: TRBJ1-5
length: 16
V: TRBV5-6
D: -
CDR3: CASSLAGTWGNQPQHF
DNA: TGTGCCAGCAGCTTGGCGGGGACTTGGGGCAATCAGCCCCAGCATTTT

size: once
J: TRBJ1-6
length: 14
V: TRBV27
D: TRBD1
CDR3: CASSRDRGNSPLHF
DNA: TGTGCCAGCAGTAGGGACAGAGGAAATTCACCCCTCCACTTT

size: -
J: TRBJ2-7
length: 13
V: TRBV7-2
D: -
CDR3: CASSREISYEQYF
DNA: TGTGCCAGCAGCCGGGAGATCTCCTACGAGCAGTACTTC

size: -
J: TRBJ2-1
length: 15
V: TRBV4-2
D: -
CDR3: CASSQNPQAYNEQFF
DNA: TGTGCCAGCAGCCAAAACCCTCAAGCTTACAATGAGCAGTTCTTC

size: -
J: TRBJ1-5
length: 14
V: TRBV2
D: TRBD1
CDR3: CASKRTGGNQPQHF
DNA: TGTGCCAGCAAAAGGACAGGGGGGAATCAGCCCCAGCATTTT

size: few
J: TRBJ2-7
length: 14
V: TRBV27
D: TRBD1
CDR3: CASSWDRDVSEQYF
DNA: TGTGCCAGCAGTTGGGACAGGGACGTCAGCGAGCAGTACTTC

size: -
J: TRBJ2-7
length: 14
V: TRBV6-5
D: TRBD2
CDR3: CASRRLASGYEQYF
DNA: TGTGCCAGCAGAAGACTAGCTTCAGGGTACGAGCAGTACTTC

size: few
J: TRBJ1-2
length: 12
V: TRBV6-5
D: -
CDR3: CASSEEGYGYTF
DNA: TGTGCCAGCAGTGAGGAGGGCTATGGCTACACCTTC

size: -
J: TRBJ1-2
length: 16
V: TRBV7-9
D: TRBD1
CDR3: CASSRTATGGNYGYTF
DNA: TGTGCCAGCAGCCGGACCGCGACAGGGGGCAACTATGGCTACACCTTC

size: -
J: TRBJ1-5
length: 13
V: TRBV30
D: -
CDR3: CAWSDGVHQPQHF
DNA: TGTGCCTGGAGTGACGGGGTCCATCAGCCCCAGCATTTT

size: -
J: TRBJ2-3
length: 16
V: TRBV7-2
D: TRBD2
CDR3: CASSLGLAGSTDTQYF
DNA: TGTGCCAGCAGCTTAGGGCTAGCGGGGAGTACAGATACGCAGTATTTT

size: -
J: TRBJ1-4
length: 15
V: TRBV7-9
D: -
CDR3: CASSRGGWTNEKLFF
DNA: TGTGCCAGCAGCCGGGGGGGCTGGACTAATGAAAAACTGTTTTTT

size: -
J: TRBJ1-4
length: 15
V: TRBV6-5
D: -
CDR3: CASSYSPGRSEKLFF
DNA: TGTGCCAGCAGTTACTCCCCCGGGAGGAGTGAAAAACTGTTTTTT

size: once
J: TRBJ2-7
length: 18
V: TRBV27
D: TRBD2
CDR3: CASTLSPGLAGGTYEQYF
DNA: TGTGCCAGCACCCTAAGCCCCGGACTAGCGGGGGGGACCTACGAGCAGTACTTC

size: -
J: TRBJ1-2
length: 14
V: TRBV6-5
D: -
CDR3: CASTPGEGNYGYTF
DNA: TGTGCCAGCACCCCTGGGGAGGGTAACTATGGCTACACCTTC

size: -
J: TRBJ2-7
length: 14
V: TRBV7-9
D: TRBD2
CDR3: CSSSLVLAGDEQYF
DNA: TGTTCCAGCAGCTTAGTACTAGCGGGGGACGAGCAGTACTTC

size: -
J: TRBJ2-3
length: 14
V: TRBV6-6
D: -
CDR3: CASSYEDTTDTQYF
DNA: TGTGCCAGCAGTTACGAGGACACCACAGATACGCAGTATTTT

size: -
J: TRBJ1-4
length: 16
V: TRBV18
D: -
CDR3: CASSPPTLSTNEKLFF
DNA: TGTGCCAGCTCACCACCAACCCTATCAACTAATGAAAAACTGTTTTTT

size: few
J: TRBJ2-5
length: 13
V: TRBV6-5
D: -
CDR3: CATSRGYQETQYF
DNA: TGTGCCACCAGCAGAGGTTACCAAGAGACCCAGTACTTC

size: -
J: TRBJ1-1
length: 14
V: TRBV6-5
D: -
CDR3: CASSYSRGGTEAFF
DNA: TGTGCCAGCAGTTACTCTCGAGGGGGCACTGAAGCTTTCTTT

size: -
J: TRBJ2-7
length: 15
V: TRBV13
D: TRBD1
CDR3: CASSPLGQGTNEQYF
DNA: TGTGCCAGCAGCCCGCTAGGACAGGGGACAAACGAGCAGTACTTC

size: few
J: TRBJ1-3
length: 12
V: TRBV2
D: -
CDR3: CATESSGNTIYF
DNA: TGTGCCACCGAGTCTTCGGGAAACACCATATATTTT

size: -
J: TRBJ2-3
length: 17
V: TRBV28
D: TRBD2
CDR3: CASKERGPLISTDTQYF
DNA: TGTGCCAGCAAAGAGCGGGGGCCGTTAATTAGCACAGATACGCAGTATTTT

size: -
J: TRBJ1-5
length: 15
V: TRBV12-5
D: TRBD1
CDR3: CASGPGQGSNQPQHF
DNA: TGTGCTAGTGGTCCGGGACAGGGTAGCAATCAGCCCCAGCATTTT

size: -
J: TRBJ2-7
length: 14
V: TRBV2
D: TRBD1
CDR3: CASKEGQAIYEQYF
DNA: TGTGCCAGCAAAGAGGGACAGGCCATCTACGAGCAGTACTTC

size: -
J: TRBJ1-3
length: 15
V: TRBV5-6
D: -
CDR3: CASSLISASGNTIYF
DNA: TGTGCCAGCAGCTTGATCAGCGCTTCTGGAAACACCATATATTTT

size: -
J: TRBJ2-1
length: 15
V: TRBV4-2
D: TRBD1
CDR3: CASSQGQGAYNEQFF
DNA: TGTGCCAGCAGCCAGGGACAGGGGGCGTACAATGAGCAGTTCTTC

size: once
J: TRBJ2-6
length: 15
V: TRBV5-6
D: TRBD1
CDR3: CASSPGGAGANVLTF
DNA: TGTGCCAGCAGCCCAGGGGGCGCTGGGGCCAACGTCCTGACTTTC

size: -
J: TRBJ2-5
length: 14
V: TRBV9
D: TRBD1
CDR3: CASGRTGRTETQYF
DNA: TGTGCCAGCGGACGGACAGGGAGGACGGAGACCCAGTACTTC

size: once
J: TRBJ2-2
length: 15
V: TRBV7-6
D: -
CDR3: CASRPEVSNTGELFF
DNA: TGTGCCAGCAGGCCCGAGGTCTCTAACACCGGGGAGCTGTTTTTT

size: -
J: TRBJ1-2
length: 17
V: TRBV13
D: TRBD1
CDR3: CASSPEGRTGRGYGYTF
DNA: TGTGCCAGCAGCCCAGAGGGGCGGACAGGGAGGGGCTATGGCTACACCTTC

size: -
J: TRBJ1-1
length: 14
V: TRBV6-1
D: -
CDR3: CASRGGRGDWEAFF
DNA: TGTGCGTCGCGGGGGGGTCGGGGAGATTGGGAAGCTTTCTTT

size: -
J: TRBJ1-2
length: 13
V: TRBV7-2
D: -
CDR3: CASSLALRDGYTF
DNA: TGTGCCAGCAGCTTAGCGCTCCGGGATGGCTACACCTTC

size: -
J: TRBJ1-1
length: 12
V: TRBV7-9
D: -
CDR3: CSSSPERTGAFF
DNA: TGTTCCAGCAGCCCCGAACGTACGGGAGCTTTCTTT

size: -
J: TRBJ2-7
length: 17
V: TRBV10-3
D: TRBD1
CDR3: CAIGPDLPGQGSYEQYF
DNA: TGTGCCATCGGGCCTGACCTTCCGGGACAGGGATCCTACGAGCAGTACTTC